A selection of T cell receptor beta chains follows, all from one sample in a study of blood T cell repertoires in COVID-19. TCRdb keeps only in-frame clones here, not all; method: immunoSEQ multiplex PCR. The sample has roughly 230,000 clones; approximately 80% are singletons. The material sequenced was peripheral blood. The receptors shown here come from a man aged 40-50 years with acute or convalescent COVID-19. The CDR3 runs from the conserved cysteine through the conserved F or W. Each record gives: D gene, V gene, J gene, clone size, CDR3 DNA, CDR3 protein. D genes are given only for firm matches. Rows give clone size only sometimes, using once, few, many, or a class for an expanded clone.

>TRBD1|TRBV3-1/TRBV3-2|TRBJ1-6|-
TGTGCCAGCAGCCAAGAAACGACAGGGGGTAATTCACCCCTCCACTTT
CASSQETTGGNSPLHF
>TRBD1|TRBV7-9|TRBJ1-1|few
TGTGCCAGCAGATCGCGGGACAGGTTGAACACTGAAGCTTTCTTT
CASRSRDRLNTEAFF
>-|TRBV6-5|TRBJ2-2|once
TGTGCCAGCAGCCTCTACACCGGGGAGCTGTTTTTT
CASSLYTGELFF
>TRBD1|TRBV6-4|TRBJ1-1|-
TGTGCCAGTCCGGGACAGCTGAACACTGAAGCTTTCTTT
CASPGQLNTEAFF
>-|TRBV3-1/TRBV3-2|TRBJ1-1|-
TGTGCCAGCAGCCAATTGCCAGGGGAAATGAACACTGAAGCTTTCTTT
CASSQLPGEMNTEAFF
>TRBD1|TRBV6-6|TRBJ1-5|-
TGTGCCAGCAGTCGACAGGGGATGGGCAATCAGCCCCAGCATTTT
CASSRQGMGNQPQHF
>-|TRBV21-1|TRBJ2-3|-
TGTGCCAGCAGCAAAGGCGGGGACACAGATACGCAGTATTTT
CASSKGGDTDTQYF
>TRBD1|TRBV6-5|TRBJ1-3|-
TGTGCCAGCACTCTCGACAGGGGTGGAAACACCATATATTTT
CASTLDRGGNTIYF
>-|TRBV5-1|TRBJ1-2|-
TGCGCCAGCAGCTTAGAGATGAACGGCTACACCTTC
CASSLEMNGYTF
>-|TRBV7-2|TRBJ2-7|-
TGTGCCAGCAGCCCTCGACAGAACTACGAGCAGTACTTC
CASSPRQNYEQYF
>TRBD1|TRBV6-6|TRBJ2-4|-
TGTGCCAGCAGTTTCCGGACAGGGGGGGCCAAAAACATTCAGTACTTC
CASSFRTGGAKNIQYF
>-|TRBV27|TRBJ1-1|-
TGTGCCAGCAGTTCCGGGGGGGGGTACACTGAAGCTTTCTTT
CASSSGGGYTEAFF
>TRBD1|TRBV4-1|TRBJ2-2|few
TGCGCCAGCAGTCCCTATACCCCCGGACAGGGGTTTACCGGGGAGCTGTTTTTT
CASSPYTPGQGFTGELFF
>TRBD2|TRBV5-1|TRBJ2-5|-
TGCGCCAGCAGCCCCGGGGGGGGGTCGGCCCGGGAGACCCAGTACTTC
CASSPGGGSARETQYF
>TRBD2|TRBV6-1|TRBJ2-7|-
TGTGCCAGCAGTGAGAGCCGACTAGCGGACTACGAGCAGTACTTC
CASSESRLADYEQYF
>TRBD2|TRBV7-3|TRBJ2-1|-
TGTGCCAGCAGCTTAAGCGGGAGAGGGAATGAGCAGTTCTTC
CASSLSGRGNEQFF
>TRBD1|TRBV7-6|TRBJ1-4|-
TGTGCCAGCAGAAAAGAGGTGGACAGGGTTCTTCATTATGAAAAACTGTTTTTT
CASRKEVDRVLHYEKLFF
>-|TRBV27|TRBJ1-4|-
TGTGCCAGCAGTTTATATTGGCCTGGACAGACGAATGAAAAACTGTTTTTT
CASSLYWPGQTNEKLFF
>TRBD1|TRBV6-2/TRBV6-3|TRBJ2-4|-
TGTGCCAGCACCCCCTTACAGGGGGGCATAGTTCAGTACTTC
CASTPLQGGIVQYF
>-|TRBV9|TRBJ1-5|-
TGTGCCAGCAGCCGGGACGCGGGGGCGAATCAGCCCCAGCATTTT
CASSRDAGANQPQHF
>TRBD2|TRBV7-3|TRBJ2-2|-
TGTGCCAGCAGCTACGGACTAGCGGGCACCGGGGAGCTGTTTTTT
CASSYGLAGTGELFF
>TRBD1|TRBV19|TRBJ2-6|few
TGTGCCAGTAGTTCCCAGGGGGCCGCTGGGGCCAACGTCCTGACTTTC
CASSSQGAAGANVLTF
>-|TRBV7-2|TRBJ1-5|-
TGTGCCAGCAGCTTAGCTCGTCAGCCCCAGCATTTT
CASSLARQPQHF
>TRBD2|TRBV7-3|TRBJ2-1|-
TGTGCCAGCAGCTTCCCTCGCGGGAGTGGTCGCAATGAGCAGTTCTTC
CASSFPRGSGRNEQFF
>-|TRBV2|TRBJ2-7|once
TGTGCCAGCAGTGATTCACAGATACGGTACGAGCAGTACTTC
CASSDSQIRYEQYF
>-|TRBV6-2/TRBV6-3|TRBJ1-2|-
TGTGCCAGCAGTTCGGAGTTTCGGGGCTACACCTTC
CASSSEFRGYTF
>TRBD2|TRBV2|TRBJ2-7|-
TGTGCCAGCAGTGTCCCCCACATCGGGACTAGCGGGACTTCCTACGAGCAGTACTTC
CASSVPHIGTSGTSYEQYF
>TRBD1|TRBV29-1|TRBJ1-2|-
TGCAGCGTTGAGGAGGGACAGGGGCTTGACTATGGCTACACCTTC
CSVEEGQGLDYGYTF
>-|TRBV5-1|TRBJ1-1|few
TGCGCCAGCAGCTCCCCCCCGGGCACTGAAGCTTTCTTT
CASSSPPGTEAFF
>TRBD2|TRBV10-3|TRBJ2-7|-
TGTGCCATCAGTGATGAGGGACTAGCGGGAGGGTCCCATCCCCCCGAGCAGTACTTC
CAISDEGLAGGSHPPEQYF
>TRBD1|TRBV5-1|TRBJ1-2|-
TGCGCCAGCAGCGCCGGGACAGAGGACTATGGCTACACCTTC
CASSAGTEDYGYTF
>TRBD1|TRBV6-5|TRBJ1-2|-
TGTGCCAGCAGCGGGACAGGGGGCAATGGCTACACCTTC
CASSGTGGNGYTF
>TRBD2|TRBV7-9|TRBJ2-7|-
TGTGCCAGCAGCTTCTCCAGCGGGAGTTGGTACGAGCAGTACTTC
CASSFSSGSWYEQYF
>TRBD2|TRBV5-1|TRBJ2-1|-
TGCGCCAGCAGCATGGGACTAGCGGGTATATCCAATGAGCAGTTCTTC
CASSMGLAGISNEQFF
>-|TRBV6-5|TRBJ2-2|-
TGTGCCAGCAGAGCGACAGGGAGGTCCGGGGAGCTGTTTTTT
CASRATGRSGELFF
>-|TRBV3-1/TRBV3-2|TRBJ1-4|-
TGTGCCAGCAGCCAAGATGCTGTCATTTCGGCAGGAACTAATGAAAAACTGTTTTTT
CASSQDAVISAGTNEKLFF
>-|TRBV19|TRBJ2-1|-
TGTGCCAGTAGTTCTCAGGACTCGTCCTACAATGAGCAGTTCTTC
CASSSQDSSYNEQFF
>TRBD1|TRBV6-5|TRBJ2-7|-
TGTGCCAGCAGTTTCATGGACAGGGGTGACTCCTACGAGCAGTACTTC
CASSFMDRGDSYEQYF
>TRBD1|TRBV7-9|TRBJ2-2|-
TGTGCCAGCACCGCCCGACCGGGACAGGGGGATAGTATTACCGGGGAGCTGTTTTTT
CASTARPGQGDSITGELFF
>TRBD1|TRBV29-1|TRBJ2-4|-
TGCAGCGTTGAAGATCGAGGACAGGGGGCAAACATTCAGTACTTC
CSVEDRGQGANIQYF
>TRBD1|TRBV2|TRBJ1-2|-
TGTGCCAGCAGGAGGACAGGCCTCTACACCTTC
CASRRTGLYTF
>-|TRBV7-9|TRBJ2-7|few
TGTGCCAGCAGCTTAAGCGGCTCCTACGAGCAGTACTTC
CASSLSGSYEQYF
>-|TRBV4-2|TRBJ1-2|-
TGTGCCAGCAGCCAAGGGACAGATATAGGCTATGGCTACACCTTC
CASSQGTDIGYGYTF
>TRBD1|TRBV18|TRBJ2-7|-
TGTGCCAGCTCACCACAGGGACAGGGAGGCTACGAGCAGTACTTC
CASSPQGQGGYEQYF
>-|TRBV5-1|TRBJ1-1|-
TGCGCCAGCAGCTTGGGGCGGGGGCGGAACACTGAAGCTTTCTTT
CASSLGRGRNTEAFF
>-|TRBV4-1|TRBJ1-2|-
TGCGCCAGCAGCCAAACTCCCACAGGGAGAATCGACTATGGCTACACCTTC
CASSQTPTGRIDYGYTF
>TRBD1|TRBV19|TRBJ2-1|-
TGTGCCAGTAGTACCCGACAGGGGGCGTACAATGAGCAGTTCTTC
CASSTRQGAYNEQFF
>TRBD1|TRBV29-1|TRBJ2-7|few
TGCAGCGTCGACCGGACAGGGAACTCCTACGAGCAGTACTTC
CSVDRTGNSYEQYF
>-|TRBV5-1|TRBJ1-1|-
TGCGCCAGCAGCCAATTAGAGAACACTGAAGCTTTCTTT
CASSQLENTEAFF
>-|TRBV9|TRBJ2-6|-
TGTGCCAGCAGCGACGACAACTCTGGGGCCAACGTCCTGACTTTC
CASSDDNSGANVLTF
>-|TRBV5-1|TRBJ2-7|-
TGCGCCAGCAGCGTGACTAGTTCCTACGAGCAGTACTTC
CASSVTSSYEQYF
>TRBD1|TRBV18|TRBJ1-6|-
TGTGCCAGCTCACCACCGGCAGGGGGAAATTCACCCCTCCACTTT
CASSPPAGGNSPLHF
>-|TRBV7-9|TRBJ1-6|-
TGTGCCAGCAGCTCCTTCTGGACAGCCAGAGATAATTCACCCCTCCACTTT
CASSSFWTARDNSPLHF
>-|TRBV9|TRBJ1-2|-
TGTGCCAGCAGCGTAGCGGGGGGCAGGCAGGGCCTATATGGCTACACCTTC
CASSVAGGRQGLYGYTF
>TRBD2|TRBV15|TRBJ2-2|-
TGTGCCACCAGCCCTAGCGGGATGGGCACCGGGGAGCTGTTTTTT
CATSPSGMGTGELFF
>TRBD2|TRBV6-2/TRBV6-3|TRBJ2-1|-
TGTGCCAGCAGTTACCCAGGACTAGCGGGCCGGGGCTCCTACAATGAGCAGTTCTTC
CASSYPGLAGRGSYNEQFF
>-|TRBV27|TRBJ2-1|-
TGTGCCAGCAGTGCCGATCACGGAGAAGCGCAGTTCTTC
CASSADHGEAQFF
>-|TRBV7-6|TRBJ1-5|few
TGTGCCAGCAGCATCTCCTCGGGGTCCCGCGGCAATCAGCCCCAGCATTTT
CASSISSGSRGNQPQHF
>-|TRBV4-2|TRBJ2-7|-
TGTGCCAGCAGCGACACAGATCGCCGATCCACTTACGAGCAGTACTTC
CASSDTDRRSTYEQYF
>TRBD2|TRBV5-6|TRBJ2-3|few
TGTGCCAGCAGCTTACCTAGCGGGACCCCAGATACGCAGTATTTT
CASSLPSGTPDTQYF